This T cell receptor (beta chain) was captured in a study of shared clonotypes between healthy human individuals (dated by TCRdb to 2018 to 2021). In the study overall: The cohort comprised a couple of women and three men aged 18 to 49 years. For each donor, CD4 naive and CD4 memory were each run on three plates, CD8 naive on two plates, and CD8 memory on one plate. To increase sequencing depth and limit assay-specific biases, TCR repertoire library preparation and sequencing were carried out by different laboratories using diverse techniques. Blood TCR repertoires of about 5 healthy adults were deeply sequenced to estimate repertoire size and the extent of clonotype sharing between individuals. Leukapheresis yielded between about 0.94 and 9 billion PBMCs per donor.

A distance of 14 bases separates the germline ends of V and J, which lose 4 bases and 5 bases respectively. CDR1 and CDR2 are drawn from the germline V gene: SQVTM, ANQGSEA. The CDR3 spans 13 residues, from the cysteine through the phenylalanine. Solely the CDR3 DNA is kept, with 39 bases framed from the first base. Broad study findings and their caveats: Larger estimated clonotype richness was generally found for naive subsets than for memory subsets. Higher generation probabilities were observed for clonotypes shared by all four sorted-subset donors than for non-shared clonotypes. Even with the large sequencing depth, rarefaction of the sorted-subset datasets indicated that sequencing was incomplete. When several donors were compared, the shared fraction of clonotypes was about 5.5% for naive CD4, around 4% for naive CD8, roughly 2.5% for memory CD4, and around 0.4% for memory CD8. Based on pairwise subsampling, the degree of clonotype sharing among donors was expected to be affected by sequencing depth. Sampling was restricted to blood, and TCR repertoires in tissue are likely to differ from TCR repertoires in blood. The genetic and exposure-history diversity represented was limited by the small number of donors.

The donors were healthy, HIV-negative adults who had no recently reported acute infections or vaccinations. Every donor was a Caucasian adult living in Nashville, Tennessee, USA. Magnetic negative selection was used to enrich CD4+ T cells, after which naive cells were positively selected on CD45RA and the negative fraction became the memory subset. Blood was obtained by leukapheresis, after which PBMCs were separated by Ficoll-Histopaque density gradient centrifugation and cryopreserved in liquid nitrogen vapor phase. Purity and quantity of every magnetically sorted T cell population were checked by analytical flow cytometry. Genomic DNA was isolated from each sorted fraction and quantified by UV absorbance on a Nanodrop 2000c. TCR CDR3 regions were amplified from genomic DNA by multiplex PCR using the deep immunoSEQ assay. Genomic DNA extracted from each cell subset was distributed evenly over all wells of several immunoSEQ 96-well plates, and each plate served as one replicate. For sorted subsets, roughly 200 ng of genomic DNA, equivalent to roughly 30,000 T cell genomes, went into each replicate PCR. Purified libraries were measured with a Qubit 3.0 fluorometer, size-checked on a Bioanalyzer 2100, and measured again with the KAPA Library Quantification kit. A separate single-read 150-cycle Illumina NextSeq 550 flow cell was used to sequence each immunoSEQ 96-well plate. In the original analysis: Because the immunoSEQ output held only junctional sequences and lacked quality scores, the filtering could not match the filtering applied to full-length reads. Sequences were annotated with PyIR, a Python wrapper for IgBLAST v1.9, using IMGT germline references to assign V/J genes and CDR3. Reads with weak V/J assignments (E-value above 1e-6), missing CDR3, stop codons, out-of-frame junctions, or ambiguous translated residues were removed. A V3J clonotype was defined by an identical inferred V gene, J gene, and CDR3 amino acid sequence. Percentage overlap between repertoires was calculated by dividing the number of shared unique clonotypes by the size of the smaller repertoire. RTK rarefaction, the Chao1 estimator, and Recon v2.1 estimates of unobserved clonotypes were used to assess repertoire richness. Generation probabilities were computed with OLGA for all TCRbeta clonotypes obtained by the gDNA method from several donors. This is the immuneACCESS table as TCRdb keeps it, with only in-frame sequences that have V and J called. A part of the clones is gone; compared with another copy, unresolved V genes explain less than half, and the rest is unexplained. V and J calls and clone size are those listed in that table; D and trimming were worked out from the DNA. Within this sample are hundreds of thousands of clones, with roughly 97% of them counted one time only. The ten most abundant clones make up around 0.06% of the sample.

Regarding this clone: Its antigen remains unidentified. There are no base qualities to consult, and no much larger clone falls within one base.

The origin of this receptor is a woman aged 30 to 39 in good health. The rearrangement combines TRBV29-1 with TRBJ2-5, and perhaps TRBD2 as D gene, on 5 matching bases. The sequenced sample was naive CD4+ T cells sorted from blood. The sample's cell subset or site label, decoded: CD45RA+ positively selected. For the CDR3, the sequence is CSVGPGSGETQYF. The DNA reads TGCAGCGTTGGGCCGGGCTCGGGGGAGACCCAGTACTTC.